This is a list of T cell receptor beta chains from one sample in a study of blood T cells in healthy people across ages. TCRdb recomputed calls from the 5' RACE reads with MiXCR, one row per CDR3 protein. The table has 540,000 or so distinct CDR3 sequences, nearly 25% seen once. These records were also assigned to another study, of T cells of mothers and their children.

Material for sequencing was blood. These TCRs come from a boy between 10 and 17 years old in good health. Both conserved end residues are part of each CDR3. A D gene is named only where the DNA matches it firmly. The listing skips clone size in some rows; elsewhere it reads once, few, many or a size class.

v_call	d_call	j_call	clone_size	cdr3_aa	cdr3_nt
TRBV29-1	TRBD2	TRBJ2-1	-	CSVVVGGVNEQFF	TGCAGCGTTGTAGTCGGGGGGGTAAATGAGCAGTTCTTC
TRBV7-7	-	TRBJ2-5	-	CASSLQRSSGETQYF	TGTGCTAGCAGCTTACAAAGATCGTCAGGGGAGACCCAGTACTTC
TRBV12-3/TRBV12-4	TRBD2	TRBJ2-5	-	CASGSLSGGGETQYF	TGTGCCAGCGGGTCGCTTTCGGGGGGAGGGGAGACCCAGTACTTC
TRBV6-5	TRBD2	TRBJ2-5	many	CASSYLAGGETQYF	TGTGCCAGCAGTTACCTAGCGGGAGGGGAGACCCAGTACTTC
TRBV12-3/TRBV12-4	TRBD1	TRBJ2-3	-	CASSQGWTGAERDTQYF	TGTGCCAGCAGCCAGGGGTGGACAGGGGCTGAGAGAGATACGCAGTATTTT
TRBV6-2/TRBV6-3	-	TRBJ2-2	-	CASSGAVIGTGELFF	TGTGCCAGCAGTGGGGCGGTAATCGGCACCGGGGAGCTGTTTTTT
TRBV4-1	-	TRBJ2-7	-	CASSQESDGSYEQYF	TGCGCCAGCAGCCAAGAATCCGACGGTTCCTACGAGCAGTACTTC
TRBV7-2	-	TRBJ2-7	-	CASSLVDISYEQYF	TGTGCCAGCAGCTTAGTGGACATCTCCTACGAGCAGTACTTC
TRBV29-1	-	TRBJ2-7	-	CSVRDGGTYEQYF	TGCAGCGTCCGGGACGGAGGTACCTACGAGCAGTACTTC
TRBV4-3	-	TRBJ1-1	-	CASSQELLGLNTEAFF	TGCGCCAGCAGCCAAGAGCTCTTGGGCCTGAACACTGAAGCTTTCTTT
TRBV6-6	-	TRBJ1-4	-	CASSGPSRVANEKLFF	TGTGCCAGCAGCGGCCCCTCCAGGGTGGCTAATGAAAAACTGTTTTTT
TRBV7-3	TRBD2	TRBJ2-5	few	CASSLLAGGLIETQYF	TGTGCCAGCAGCTTATTAGCGGGGGGGCTTATCGAGACCCAGTACTTC
TRBV28	-	TRBJ2-4	-	CASSPRAPAPIQYF	TGTGCCAGCAGTCCCCGAGCCCCGGCACCCATTCAGTACTTC
TRBV7-2	TRBD2	TRBJ2-1	few	CASSPSPSGSRDEQFF	TGTGCCAGCAGCCCAAGTCCTAGCGGGAGTAGGGATGAGCAGTTCTTC
TRBV4-2	-	TRBJ2-1	-	CASSRSLTNEQFF	TGTGCCAGCAGCCGTTCACTAACCAATGAGCAGTTCTTC
TRBV28	TRBD1	TRBJ1-5	-	CAIRQGGGNQPQHF	TGTGCCATACGACAGGGTGGCGGCAATCAGCCCCAGCATTTT
TRBV4-3	-	TRBJ1-1	-	CASSLRGEVTEAFF	TGCGCCAGCAGCCTCCGAGGGGAAGTCACTGAAGCTTTCTTT
TRBV27	TRBD1	TRBJ2-4	-	CATTSGGTQNIQYF	TGTGCCACCACGTCAGGGGGCACCCAAAACATTCAGTACTTC
TRBV7-2	TRBD1	TRBJ1-4	few	CAVSRGRGEKLFF	TGTGCCGTCAGCAGGGGGCGGGGTGAAAAACTGTTTTTT
TRBV25-1	TRBD1	TRBJ2-7	-	CASSEWAPGQAYEQYF	TGTGCCAGCAGTGAATGGGCACCGGGACAGGCCTACGAGCAGTACTTC
TRBV29-1	-	TRBJ2-7	-	CSVEVKRPAYEQYF	TGCAGCGTTGAAGTAAAGCGGCCAGCCTACGAGCAGTACTTC
TRBV2	-	TRBJ1-4	-	CASSGTEEKLFF	TGTGCCAGCAGCGGGACGGAGGAAAAACTGTTTTTT
TRBV20-1	-	TRBJ2-1	-	CSVRTRSSYNEQFF	TGCAGTGTCCGTACTAGGAGCTCCTACAATGAGCAGTTCTTC
TRBV10-3	TRBD1	TRBJ2-7	-	CAISGTGDRGDEQYF	TGTGCCATCAGTGGGACTGGGGACAGGGGGGACGAGCAGTACTTC
TRBV7-6	-	TRBJ2-1	-	CASSPPGRLEDNEQFF	TGTGCCAGCAGCCCCCCCGGAAGACTCGAAGACAATGAGCAGTTCTTC
TRBV20-1	-	TRBJ2-1	-	CSAARLDNEQFF	TGCAGTGCTGCCCGTTTAGACAATGAGCAGTTCTTC
TRBV5-1	TRBD1	TRBJ1-6	-	CASSKLQGRLNSPLHF	TGCGCCAGCAGCAAACTACAGGGGCGCCTTAATTCACCCCTCCACTTT
TRBV29-1	TRBD2	TRBJ2-7	-	CSAGSGTSYEQYF	TGCAGCGCGGGATCCGGGACTAGCTACGAGCAGTACTTC
TRBV7-3	TRBD2	TRBJ2-1	few	CASSFGLAYNEQFF	TGTGCCAGCAGCTTTGGACTAGCGTACAATGAGCAGTTCTTC
TRBV7-2	TRBD1	TRBJ2-1	-	CASSSLTGDRYNEQFF	TGTGCCAGCAGCTCCTTGACAGGGGATCGATACAATGAGCAGTTCTTC
TRBV27	-	TRBJ2-1	few	CASGTFARTRQRRGNEQFF	TGTGCCAGCGGGACATTTGCCCGGACTCGACAACGCCGAGGCAATGAGCAGTTCTTC
TRBV9	-	TRBJ1-3	-	CASSASRAGSTIYF	TGTGCCAGCAGCGCCTCGCGGGCTGGAAGCACCATATATTTT
TRBV2	-	TRBJ2-5	few	CASSDGTAQETQYF	TGTGCCAGCAGTGACGGGACGGCACAAGAGACCCAGTACTTC
TRBV3-1	TRBD2	TRBJ2-2	-	CASSRASGRTGELFF	TGTGCCAGCAGCCGGGCTAGCGGGAGGACCGGGGAGCTGTTTTTT
TRBV7-3	TRBD2	TRBJ2-1	-	CASSTSPGLGYNEQFF	TGTGCCAGCAGCACCTCACCGGGACTAGGATACAATGAGCAGTTCTTC
TRBV4-3	-	TRBJ2-5	-	CASSQDLWEWETQYF	TGCGCCAGCAGCCAAGATTTGTGGGAATGGGAGACCCAGTACTTC
TRBV25-1	TRBD2	TRBJ2-5	few	CASSDHGLELQYF	TGTGCCAGCAGTGACCACGGACTAGAGTTGCAGTACTTC
TRBV10-3	-	TRBJ2-4	-	CAISESRRVLAKNIQYF	TGTGCCATCAGTGAGTCGAGGAGAGTGCTAGCCAAAAACATTCAGTACTTC
TRBV6-2/TRBV6-3	TRBD1	TRBJ1-4	few	CASSPQGGTPVRELFF	TGTGCCAGCAGTCCCCAGGGGGGGACCCCTGTCCGCGAGCTGTTTTTT
TRBV12-3/TRBV12-4	-	TRBJ2-3	few	CASSFLDPGTDTQYF	TGTGCCAGCAGTTTTCTGGACCCAGGCACAGATACGCAGTATTTT
TRBV15	TRBD1	TRBJ2-6	-	CATSRDSGQVLSGANVLTF	TGTGCCACCAGCAGAGATAGTGGACAGGTCCTCTCTGGGGCCAACGTCCTGACTTTC
TRBV27	-	TRBJ2-5	-	CASSLMRGSYDQYF	TGTGCCAGCAGTTTAATGCGGGGTTCCTACGATCAGTACTTC